Listed here are 15 T cell receptor beta chains from one sample, sequenced in a study of Graves' ophthalmopathy and Graves' hyperthyroidism. TCR beta CDR3 amplification used RNA transcripts. Second-round multiplex PCR came after first-round RT-PCR with HTBI primers. From the multiplex PCR reads, TCRdb called clonotypes with MiXCR, one entry per CDR3 protein. The sample comprises fewer than 400,000 distinct CDR3 sequences, about 16% of which are singletons, and approximately 1.4% rests with the top ten. The material sequenced was peripheral blood. The receptor set was obtained from a woman younger than 35 with Graves' ophthalmopathy.

This clonotype has ten or more counts. The chain carries TRBV29-1 and TRBJ1-2; D gene ambiguous. The germline V and J ends were trimmed by 4 bases and 6 bases, with 6 bases remaining between them. CDR3 length: 10 amino acids. Germline assignment: CDR1 SQVTM and CDR2 ANQGSEA. CDR3 nucleotides: TGCAGCGTTGGAACGGATGGCTACACCTTC. Translated, it gives CSVGTDGYTF.

Ten or more counts support this clonotype. The chain recombines TRBV28 with TRBJ1-2; TRBD1 matches 7 bases. The CDR3 has 12 amino acids. From germline, CDR1 is MDHEN and CDR2 SYDVKM. The V and J ends lost 7 bases and 6 bases, in that order; junction bases with no gene match: 5. Written as DNA, the CDR3 is TGTGCCAGCAACAGGGGTTTGGATGGCTACACCTTC. Protein product: CASNRGLDGYTF.

This clonotype has at least ten counts. This chain links TRBV5-1 with TRBJ1-1; D is perhaps TRBD1 (6 bases). Germline V gives CDR1 SGHRS, CDR2 YFSETQ. Trimming cost V 0 bases and J 3 bases, with 9 bases left between them. The CDR3 is made up of 14 amino acids. CDR3: CASSLAGAYTEAFF. CDR3 in DNA: TGCGCCAGCAGCTTGGCGGGGGCCTACACTGAAGCTTTCTTT. The full variable domain, in which reference TRBV5-1 and TRBJ1-1 provide the parts outside the CDR3, is KAGVTQTPRYLIKTRGQQVTLSCSPISGHRSVSWYQQTPGQGLQFLFEYFSETQRNKGNFPGRFSGRQFSNSRSEMNVSTLELGDSALYLCASSLAGAYTEAFFGQGTRLTVV.

This clonotype was seen many times. V is TRBV27 and J is TRBJ2-3; maybe TRBD1 (6 bases). Germline CDR1 is MNHEY and CDR2 is SMNVEV (reference sequence). The CDR3 sequence is 14 residues long. Trimming took 6 bases from V and 0 from J, leaving 10 bases between them. CDR3 DNA: TGTGCCAGCAGACCCAGGGGAAGCACAGATACGCAGTATTTT. Amino acids: CASRPRGSTDTQYF.

The rearrangement links TRBV12-3 or TRBV12-4 to TRBJ1-2, with 8 bases aligning to TRBD1. The CDR3 has 14 amino acids. V shed 2 bases and J 8 bases; nucleotides not matched to a gene: 7. The CDR3 sequence is CASSLPRQGSGYTF. CDR3 nucleotide sequence: TGTGCCAGCAGTTTACCGAGACAGGGGAGCGGCTACACCTTC.

V and J are TRBV12-3 or TRBV12-4 and TRBJ1-1; D gene uncertain. The CDR3 covers 13 residues. With 5 bases removed from V and 14 bases from J, the gap between germline ends came to 21 bases. CDR3 sequence reads: CASSHTITPIPFF. The CDR3 nucleotides are TGTGCCAGCAGTCACACCATAACACCTATCCCCTTCTTT.

Ten or more counts support this clonotype. The rearrangement links TRBV19 to TRBJ2-7; the D is unclear. CDR3 size: 14 residues. The ends were cut back, 3 bases at V and 0 bases at J, with 9 bases in the middle. Germline values: CDR1 LNHDA, CDR2 SQIVND (reference sequence). The DNA of the CDR3 is TGTGCCAGTAGTATGTCGGGCAGCTCCTACGAGCAGTACTTC. Its translation is CASSMSGSSYEQYF.

This clonotype was observed at least ten times. This may arise from a read error, as a much more abundant clone is one base away. This rearrangement joins TRBV6-2 or TRBV6-3 to TRBJ1-3; unclear D gene. Germline values: CDR1 MNHEY, CDR2 SVGEGT. V was pared by 6 bases and J by 3 bases, with 18 bases between. This CDR3 is built from 16 residues. The DNA of the CDR3 is TGTGCCAGCAGACTGCAAACGAACTTGTTTGGAAACACCATATATTTT. This encodes CASRLQTNLFGNTIYF.

This clonotype was seen at least ten times. The CDR3 loop reads CASSSRGNTIYF. The CDR3 DNA follows: TGTGCCAGCAGCTCGAGAGGAAACACCATATATTTT. The chain recombines TRBV11-2 with TRBJ1-3; D is unresolved. V was clipped by 4 bases and J by 4 bases, with 5 bases between them. The germline V gene has CDR1 SGHAT and CDR2 FQNNGV. The CDR3 is 12 amino acids.

This rearrangement joins TRBV20-1 to TRBJ1-6; TRBD1 agrees at 8 bases. The CDR3 covers 17 residues. Germline CDR1 and CDR2: DFQATT and SNEGSKA (reference sequence). V lost 0 bases and J lost 3; bases outside the gene matches: 7. Here the CDR3 DNA reads TGCAGTGCTAGAGAGCCCCGGACAGGGTACTATAATTCACCCCTCCACTTT. Its translation: CSAREPRTGYYNSPLHF.

The chain joins TRBV28 to TRBJ2-5; D perhaps matches TRBD2 (6 bases). Germline V gene data show CDR1 as MDHEN and CDR2 as SYDVKM. The V gene lost 8 bases and the J gene lost 0 bases, with 16 bases spanning the gap. This CDR3 is built from 15 residues. Here the CDR3 DNA reads TGTGCCAGCGAAGGGGCTGGAGGGCACCAAGAGACCCAGTACTTC. Encoded protein: CASEGAGGHQETQYF. The whole variable domain, remainder taken from reference TRBV28 and TRBJ2-5, is DVKVTQSSRYLVKRTGEKVFLECVQDMDHENMFWYRQDPGLGLRLIYFSYDVKMKEKGDIPEGYSVSREKKERFSLILESASTNQTSMYLCASEGAGGHQETQYFGPGTRLLVL.

At least ten counts were recorded for this clonotype. The rearrangement joins TRBV5-6 to TRBJ1-5; 12 bases align to TRBD1. J lost 2 bases, V lost 3 bases, and 6 bases had no gene match. The length of the CDR3 is 17 residues. CDR1 is SGHDT, CDR2 YYEEEE, per germline. The CDR3 DNA is TGTGCCAGCAGCTCAGGGACAGGGGGCTTCGGCAATCAGCCCCAGCATTTT. Protein: CASSSGTGGFGNQPQHF.

The sample holds many counts of this clonotype. The chain uses TRBV6-2 or TRBV6-3 and TRBJ2-6, with 8 bases aligning to TRBD1. With V trimmed by 7 bases and J by 2 bases, 4 bases remained unmatched. This CDR3 is 15 amino acids long. Looked up from germline, CDR1 is MNHEY and CDR2 is SVGEGT. This CDR3 reads CASTLQGAGANVLTF. The CDR3 nucleotides are TGTGCCAGCACGTTACAGGGGGCTGGGGCCAACGTCCTGACTTTC.

This clonotype showed up many times. DNA of the CDR3: TGCAGTGCTAGGGACCCTCGAACAGGGGGCAACGCCGGGGAGCTGTTTTTT. Translation: CSARDPRTGGNAGELFF. The V call is TRBV20-1, the J call TRBJ2-2; TRBD1 matches 9 bases. In germline, CDR1 is DFQATT, CDR2 SNEGSKA (reference sequence). The CDR3 is 17 residues long. V dropped 3 bases and J dropped 6; count of bases not matched to a gene: 14.

This clonotype is labeled medium-sized. V gene TRBV6-5 combines with J gene TRBJ1-2, with 7 bases lining up with TRBD1. The germline CDR1 and CDR2 sequences are MNHEY and SVGAGI. CDR3 length: 15 amino acids. After removal of 8 bases from V and 4 bases from J, the junction contained 13 bases not matched to a gene. CDR3: CASGTLGGLLYGYTF. The CDR3 DNA follows: TGTGCCAGCGGTACCTTAGGGGGCCTGCTCTATGGCTACACCTTC.